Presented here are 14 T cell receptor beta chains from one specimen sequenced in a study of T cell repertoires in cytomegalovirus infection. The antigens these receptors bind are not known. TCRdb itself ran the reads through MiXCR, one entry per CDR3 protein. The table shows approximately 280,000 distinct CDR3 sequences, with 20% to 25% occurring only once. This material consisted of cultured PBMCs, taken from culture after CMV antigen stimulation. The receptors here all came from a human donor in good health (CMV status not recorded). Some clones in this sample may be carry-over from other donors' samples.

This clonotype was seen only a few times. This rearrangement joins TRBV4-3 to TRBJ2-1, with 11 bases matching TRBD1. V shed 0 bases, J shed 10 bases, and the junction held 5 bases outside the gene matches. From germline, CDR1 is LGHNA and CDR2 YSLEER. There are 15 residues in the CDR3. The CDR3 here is CASSQEGDRGFEQFF. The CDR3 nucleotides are TGCGCCAGCAGCCAAGAGGGGGACAGGGGGTTCGAGCAGTTCTTC.

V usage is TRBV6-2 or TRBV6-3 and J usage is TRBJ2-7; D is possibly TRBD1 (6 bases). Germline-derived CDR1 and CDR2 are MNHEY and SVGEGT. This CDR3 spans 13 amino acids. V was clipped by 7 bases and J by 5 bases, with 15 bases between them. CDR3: CASMWAGADEQYV. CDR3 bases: TGTGCCAGCATGTGGGCAGGGGCTGACGAGCAGTACGTC.

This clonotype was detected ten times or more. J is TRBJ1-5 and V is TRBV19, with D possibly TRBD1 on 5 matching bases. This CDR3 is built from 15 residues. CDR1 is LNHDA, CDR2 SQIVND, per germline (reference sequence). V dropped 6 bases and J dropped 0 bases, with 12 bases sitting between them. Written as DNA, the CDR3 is TGTGCCAGTAGGTTCCAGGGAAGTAGCAATCAGCCCCAGCATTTT. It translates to CASRFQGSSNQPQHF. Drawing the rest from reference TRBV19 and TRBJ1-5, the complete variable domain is DGGITQSPKYLFRKEGQNVTLSCEQNLNHDAMYWYRQDPGQGLRLIYYSQIVNDFQKGDIAEGYSVSREKKESFPLTVTSAQKNPTAFYLCASRFQGSSNQPQHFGDGTRLSIL.

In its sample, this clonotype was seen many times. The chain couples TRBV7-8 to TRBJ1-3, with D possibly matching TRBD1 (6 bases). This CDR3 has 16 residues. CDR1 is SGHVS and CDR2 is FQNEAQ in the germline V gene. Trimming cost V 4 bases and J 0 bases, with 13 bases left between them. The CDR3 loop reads CASSYGTPSSGNTIYF. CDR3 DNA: TGTGCCAGCAGCTATGGGACACCCAGCTCTGGAAACACCATATATTTT. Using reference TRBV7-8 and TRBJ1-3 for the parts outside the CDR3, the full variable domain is GAGVSQSPRYKVAKRGQDVALRCDPISGHVSLFWYQQALGQGPEFLTYFQNEAQLDKSGLPSDRFFAERPEGSVSTLKIQRTQQEDSAVYLCASSYGTPSSGNTIYFGEGSWLTVV.

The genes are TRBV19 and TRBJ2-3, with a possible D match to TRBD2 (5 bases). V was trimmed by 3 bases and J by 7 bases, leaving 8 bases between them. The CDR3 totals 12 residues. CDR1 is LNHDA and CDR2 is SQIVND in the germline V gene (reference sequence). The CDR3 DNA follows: TGTGCCAGTAGTATTCAGCGGAATACGCAGTATTTT. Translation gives CASSIQRNTQYF.

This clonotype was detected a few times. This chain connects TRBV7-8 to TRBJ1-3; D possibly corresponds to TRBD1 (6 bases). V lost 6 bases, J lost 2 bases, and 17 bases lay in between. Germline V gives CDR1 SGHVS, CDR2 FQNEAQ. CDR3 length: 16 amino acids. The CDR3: CASRRTSRGTGNTIYF. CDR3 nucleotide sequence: TGTGCCAGCAGGCGGACGTCCAGGGGAACTGGAAACACCATATATTTT.

In DNA form, the CDR3 reads TGTGCCATCAGTGACGTAGGGCCATTACACACTGAAGCTTTCTTT. Encoded protein: CAISDVGPLHTEAFF. J is TRBJ1-1 and V is TRBV10-3; D remains ambiguous. Trimming removed 3 bases at V and 3 bases at J, with 14 bases between. The CDR3 is made up of 15 amino acids. Germline assignment: CDR1 ENHRY and CDR2 SYGVKD.

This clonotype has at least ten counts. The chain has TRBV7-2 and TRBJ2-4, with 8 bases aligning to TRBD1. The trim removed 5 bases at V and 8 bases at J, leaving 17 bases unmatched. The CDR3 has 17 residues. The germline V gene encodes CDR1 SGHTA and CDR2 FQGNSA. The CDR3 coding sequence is TGTGCCAGCAGCAAGTGGGGACAGGCCGGTGGGGGAGACATTCAGTACTTC. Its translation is CASSKWGQAGGGDIQYF.

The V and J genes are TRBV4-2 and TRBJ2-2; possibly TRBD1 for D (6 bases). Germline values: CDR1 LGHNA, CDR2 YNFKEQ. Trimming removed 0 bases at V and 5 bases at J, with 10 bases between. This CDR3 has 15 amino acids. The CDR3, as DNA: TGTGCCAGCAGCCAAGAAACAGGGCGGACCGGGGAGCTGTTTTTT. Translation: CASSQETGRTGELFF.

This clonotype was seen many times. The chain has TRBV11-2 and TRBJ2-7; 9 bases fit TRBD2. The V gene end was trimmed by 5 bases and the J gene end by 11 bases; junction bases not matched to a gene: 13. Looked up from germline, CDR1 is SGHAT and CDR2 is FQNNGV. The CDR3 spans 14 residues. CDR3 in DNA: TGTGCCAGCAGCCTAAAACCGGGACTAGCCTTGGAGTACGTC. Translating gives CASSLKPGLALEYV.

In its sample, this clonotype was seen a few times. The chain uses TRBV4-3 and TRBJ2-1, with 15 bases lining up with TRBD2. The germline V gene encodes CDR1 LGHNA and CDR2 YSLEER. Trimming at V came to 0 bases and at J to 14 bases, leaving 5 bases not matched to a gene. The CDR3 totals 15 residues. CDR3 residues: CASSQDRGLAGGEFF. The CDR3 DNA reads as TGCGCCAGCAGCCAAGATCGGGGACTAGCGGGAGGCGAGTTCTTC.

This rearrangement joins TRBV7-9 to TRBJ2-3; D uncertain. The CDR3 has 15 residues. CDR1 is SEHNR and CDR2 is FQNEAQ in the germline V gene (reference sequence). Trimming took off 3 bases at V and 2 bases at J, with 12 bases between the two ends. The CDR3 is CASSLIAAFTDTQYF. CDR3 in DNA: TGTGCCAGCAGCTTGATCGCGGCCTTCACAGATACGCAGTATTTT. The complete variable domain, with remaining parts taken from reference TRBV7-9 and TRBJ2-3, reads DTGVSQNPRHKITKRGQNVTFRCDPISEHNRLYWYRQTLGQGPEFLTYFQNEAQLEKSRLLSDRFSAERPKGSFSTLEIQRTEQGDSAMYLCASSLIAAFTDTQYFGPGTRLTVL.

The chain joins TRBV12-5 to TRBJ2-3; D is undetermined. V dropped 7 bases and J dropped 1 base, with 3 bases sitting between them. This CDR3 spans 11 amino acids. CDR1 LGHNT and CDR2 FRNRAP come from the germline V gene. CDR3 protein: CASARTDTQYF. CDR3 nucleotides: TGTGCTAGTGCACGCACAGATACGCAGTATTTT.

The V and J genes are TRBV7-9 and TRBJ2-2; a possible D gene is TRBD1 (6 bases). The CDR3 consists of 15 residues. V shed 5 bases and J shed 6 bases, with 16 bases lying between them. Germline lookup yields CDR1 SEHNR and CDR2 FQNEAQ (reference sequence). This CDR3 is CASSEKTGLAGELFF. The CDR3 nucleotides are TGTGCCAGCAGCGAAAAAACAGGGTTGGCCGGGGAGCTGTTTTTT.